Listed below are T cell receptor beta chains from one sample, sequenced in a study of T cells after yellow fever vaccination. TCRdb reprocessed the 5' RACE reads with MiXCR, giving one entry per CDR3 protein. Among some 670,000 distinct CDR3 sequences listed, about 12% were seen once. Source: PBMCs, taken on the day of the yellow fever booster vaccination. The source is a man aged 25 to 40 who received the YFV17D yellow fever vaccine. Both conserved end residues are part of each CDR3. Each record gives: J gene, clone size, D gene, V gene, CDR3 DNA, CDR3 protein. D genes are given only for firm matches. Rows give clone size only sometimes, using once, few, many, or a class for an expanded clone.

TRBJ1-2,few,-,TRBV10-3,TGTGCCATCTATGAGATAGACAGGATCTATGGCTACACCTTC,CAIYEIDRIYGYTF
TRBJ2-2,few,TRBD1,TRBV19,TGTGCCAGTTCAGGACAGGGCTACACCGGGGAGCTGTTTTTT,CASSGQGYTGELFF
TRBJ1-5,few,TRBD1,TRBV20-1,TGCAGTGCTAGCGTTACAGGGGGCGGGTGGGTAGATCAGCCCCAGCATTTT,CSASVTGGGWVDQPQHF
TRBJ1-1,few,-,TRBV5-1,TGCGCCAGCAGCTTGGGGGCAACCTTGAACACTGAAGCTTTCTTT,CASSLGATLNTEAFF
TRBJ2-1,-,-,TRBV24-1,TGTGCCACCAGTGATGTCTATCGGGAGCAGTTCTTC,CATSDVYREQFF
TRBJ2-5,few,-,TRBV28,TGTGCCAGCAGTTTATCGGGGGACCGGGAGACCCAGTACTTC,CASSLSGDRETQYF
TRBJ2-5,-,-,TRBV20-1,TGCAGTGCTATGACCGAGACCCAGTACTTC,CSAMTETQYF
TRBJ2-7,-,TRBD1,TRBV6-2/TRBV6-3,TGTGCCAGCAGCCTCCGGGACAGGGCATACCACGAGCAGTACTTC,CASSLRDRAYHEQYF
TRBJ1-4,few,-,TRBV29-1,TGCAGCGTCATTAAAACAGGGAAGTTGAGTGAAAAACTGTTTTTT,CSVIKTGKLSEKLFF
TRBJ2-3,-,TRBD1,TRBV29-1,TGCAGTTCCTCCGGGACAGGGGCTTTTCGGACAGATACGCAGTATTTT,CSSSGTGAFRTDTQYF
TRBJ2-7,few,-,TRBV3-1,TGTGCCAGCAGCCAAGACGTAATCTCCGAGCAGTACTTC,CASSQDVISEQYF
TRBJ2-7,few,-,TRBV27,TGTGCCAGCAGCGTAGACCGTTTACCTACGTCGCAGTACTTC,CASSVDRLPTSQYF
TRBJ2-1,few,TRBD2,TRBV11-1,TGTGCCAGCAGCTTAGGCAAAGGACTAGCGAGCTCCTACAATGAGCAGTTCTTC,CASSLGKGLASSYNEQFF
TRBJ1-6,few,-,TRBV27,TGTGCCAGCAGTTTATCACGGGCTTCACCCCTCCACTTT,CASSLSRASPLHF
TRBJ2-5,-,TRBD2,TRBV20-1,TGCAGTACGCGGGACTATCTGGGGGAGACCCAGTACTTC,CSTRDYLGETQYF
TRBJ2-2,-,-,TRBV11-2,TGTGCCAGCAGCCTCCGTGGTGGCGGGGAGCTGTTTTTT,CASSLRGGGELFF
TRBJ2-1,few,TRBD2,TRBV7-6,TGTGCCAGCAGTTCTAGCGGGAGTGAGAATGAGCAGTTCTTC,CASSSSGSENEQFF
TRBJ2-1,many,TRBD2,TRBV29-1,TGCAGCGTGAAGGGGCTAGCGGGAAACTCCTACAATGAGCAGTTCTTC,CSVKGLAGNSYNEQFF
TRBJ1-1,few,-,TRBV5-6,TGTGCCAGCAGCTTGGGGCGAAGACTTAGGTCTGAAGCTTTCTTT,CASSLGRRLRSEAFF
TRBJ2-7,-,TRBD1,TRBV19,TGTGCCAGTAGTGGGGGACAGTTATCCTACGAGCAGTACTTC,CASSGGQLSYEQYF
TRBJ2-5,-,-,TRBV29-1,TGCAGCGTCGTCACAGGAATGGGAGAGACCCAGTACTTC,CSVVTGMGETQYF
TRBJ1-2,-,-,TRBV5-1,TGCGCCAGCAGCAACGGACAGAATGGCTACACCTTC,CASSNGQNGYTF
TRBJ2-7,few,-,TRBV10-2,TGCGCCAGCGACGGAGGTGGGAGCGAGCAGTACTTC,CASDGGGSEQYF
TRBJ1-1,-,TRBD1,TRBV27,TGTGCCAGCAGTTTCAAAGGCCCCGGGACAGGGAGGGAGGGCACTGAAGCTTTCTTT,CASSFKGPGTGREGTEAFF
TRBJ2-2,-,-,TRBV6-5,TGTGCCAGCAGTTACCCCGCCGGGAGAATATCCGGGGAGCTGTTTTTT,CASSYPAGRISGELFF
TRBJ2-2,-,-,TRBV5-6,TGTGCCAGCAGCCTACCGGACATGTCCGGGGAGCTGTTTTTT,CASSLPDMSGELFF
TRBJ2-1,many,-,TRBV4-3,TGCGCCAGCAGCCAAGAGCACTCTCAATCCTACAATGAGCAGTTCTTC,CASSQEHSQSYNEQFF